This T cell receptor (beta chain) is drawn from a study of blood T cell repertoires in COVID-19. Study in general: Italy, Spain and the United States were the sources of the convalescent and acute COVID-19 samples.

There are a few counts of this clone. Methods used by the authors: Reference gene primer amplification yielded estimated nucleated cell counts. Using immunoSEQ multiplex PCR, the repertoire was profiled, and TCRdb retains in-frame clones only, with some absent. From that table come the V and J calls and clone size; the DNA was used to work out D and trimming. Found here are 75,000 to 80,000 clones, about 88% of them singletons; the top ten hold around 9%. The CDR3 totals 15 residues. V was pared by 5 bases and J by 4 bases, with 15 bases between. Germline V gene data show CDR1 as SEHNR and CDR2 as FQNEAQ (reference sequence).

The V call is TRBV7-9, the J call TRBJ2-1, with D tentatively TRBD1 (6 bases). The TCR sequence derives from a human donor in a cohort sampled during active COVID-19. The sequenced sample was peripheral blood. The CDR3 DNA reads TGTGCCAGCAGCCCGGGGTGGGGGCCATACAATGAGCAGTTCTTC. This encodes CASSPGWGPYNEQFF.